The text below deals with one TCR beta chain. The sample comes from a study of control samples from healthy donors and cancer patients. This CDR3 is built from 15 residues. Trimming removed 3 bases from V and 6 bases from J, with 12 bases in between. CDR1 and CDR2 from the germline V gene are SNHLY and FYNNEI. Using immunoSEQ multiplex PCR, the repertoire was profiled, and TCRdb retains in-frame clones only, with some absent. The data show roughly 130,000 clones, with about 88% seen just once and roughly 3.1% held by the top ten. Sequences were obtained from blood. The chain recombines TRBV2 with TRBJ1-6; maybe TRBD1 (5 bases). This TCR was recovered from a man in his fifties in good health. CDR3 region: CASSDRVNGNSPLHF. In DNA, the CDR3 is TGTGCCAGCAGTGACAGGGTGAATGGTAATTCACCCCTCCACTTT.